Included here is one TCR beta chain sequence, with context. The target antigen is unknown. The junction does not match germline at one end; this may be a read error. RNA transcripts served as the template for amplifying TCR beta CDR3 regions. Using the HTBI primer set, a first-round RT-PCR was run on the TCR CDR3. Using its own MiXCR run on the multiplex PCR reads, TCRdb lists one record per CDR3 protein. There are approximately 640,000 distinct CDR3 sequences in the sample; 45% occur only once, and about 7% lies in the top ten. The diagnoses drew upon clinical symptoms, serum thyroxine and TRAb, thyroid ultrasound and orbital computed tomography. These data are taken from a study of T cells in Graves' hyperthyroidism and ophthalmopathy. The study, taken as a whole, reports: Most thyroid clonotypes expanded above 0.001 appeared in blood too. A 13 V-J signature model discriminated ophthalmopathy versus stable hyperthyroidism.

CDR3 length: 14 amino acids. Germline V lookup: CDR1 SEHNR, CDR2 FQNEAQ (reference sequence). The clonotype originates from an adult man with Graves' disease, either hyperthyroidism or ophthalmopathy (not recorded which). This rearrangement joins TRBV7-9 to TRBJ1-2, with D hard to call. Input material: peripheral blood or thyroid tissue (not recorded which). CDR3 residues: CASSVQAPKNGCTF. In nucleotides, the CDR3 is TGTGCCAGCAGTGTCCAAGCCCCTAAGAATGGCTGCACCTTC.